Sequencing of this T cell receptor (beta chain) was carried out in a study of T cells in Graves' hyperthyroidism and ophthalmopathy. Study findings and constraints: In blood, most of the thyroid clonotypes expanded above 0.001 were also present.

RNA transcripts yielded amplified TCR beta CDR3 regions. The TCR CDR3 first-round RT-PCR relied on the HTBI primer set. TCRdb reprocessed the multiplex PCR reads via MiXCR and lists one record per CDR3 protein. The sample yields roughly 740,000 distinct CDR3 sequences, about a sixth seen once. A patient was excluded if there was uncontrolled infection, other autoimmune disease, pregnancy or lactation. Clinical symptoms, serum thyroxine and TRAb, thyroid ultrasound and orbital computed tomography together formed the diagnostic basis. This clonotype was recorded a few times. Its matching antigen is unknown. Trimming stripped 0 bases from V and 1 base from J, with 12 bases between. CDR1 and CDR2 from the germline V gene are SGHRS and YFSETQ. CDR3 size: 16 residues.

Sequencing was carried out using blood. The chain has TRBV5-1 and TRBJ2-3; possibly TRBD2 for D (5 bases). The origin of this receptor is a man in his late teens or twenties with Graves' hyperthyroidism. CDR3 loop: CASSLGERTGTDTQYF. The CDR3 nucleotides are TGCGCCAGCAGCTTGGGGGAAAGGACTGGCACAGATACGCAGTATTTT.